A single sample gave rise to the 25 T cell receptor beta chains below, sequenced in a study of tumor and adjacent non-tumor tissue in lung cancer. A modified ARM-PCR protocol with three rounds of nested PCR amplified TCRbeta. TCRdb reprocessed the multiplex PCR reads with MiXCR, giving one entry per CDR3 protein. In the table there are about 110,000 distinct CDR3 sequences, over 55% of which are singletons. RNA was extracted from bulk tissue without any cell sorting. This non-tumor lung sample came from over 3 cm beyond the tumor edge. Sequenced sample: distant non-tumor lung tissue. Source of these receptors: a man aged 60-69 years with non-small cell lung cancer.

This clonotype appeared once. Mismatch with germline at one junction end may stem from a read error. V usage is TRBV12-3 or TRBV12-4 and J usage is TRBJ1-2; possibly TRBD1 for D (5 bases). The CDR3 spans 13 residues. DNA for the CDR3: TGTGCCAGCACCCCCCAGGGCCTCTATGACTACACCTTC. Translation: CASTPQGLYDYTF.

A word on this clonotype: The CDR3 end shows no conserved phenylalanine or tryptophan, and so a read error is likely. V and J are TRBV12-3 or TRBV12-4 and TRBJ2-1; 7 bases align to TRBD1. There are 14 residues in the CDR3. CDR3 coding DNA: TGTGCCAGCAGTTCCGGGACAGCGAACAATGTGCAGTTCTTA. Protein product: CASSSGTANNVQFL.

The J gene is TRBJ2-5, the V gene TRBV29-1, with 7 bases matching TRBD2. The germline CDR1 and CDR2 sequences are SQVTM and ANQGSEA. V shed 5 bases and J 4 bases; nucleotides not matched to a gene: 13. This CDR3 has 15 amino acids. The CDR3 is CSVRKMGGTAETQYF. The CDR3 nucleotides read TGCAGCGTTCGTAAAATGGGAGGGACGGCAGAGACCCAGTACTTC.

V is TRBV12-3 or TRBV12-4 and J is TRBJ2-2; D is unresolved. The CDR3 has 14 amino acids. V lost 4 bases, J lost 7 bases, and 13 bases lay in between. CDR3 protein: CASSWERHDGELFF. In DNA, the CDR3 is TGTGCCAGCAGTTGGGAACGCCACGACGGGGAGCTGTTTTTT.

Comments on this clonotype: An end of the junction does not agree with germline; a read error may underlie this. V usage is TRBV4-2 and J usage is TRBJ1-4; possibly TRBD1 for D (5 bases). Germline loops: CDR1 LGHNA, CDR2 YNFKEQ. The CDR3 totals 13 residues. CDR3 sequence: CVSSQGTNEKLFF. In DNA form, the CDR3 reads TGTGTCAGCAGCCAAGGGACCAATGAAAAACTGTTTTTC.

Remarks on this clonotype: At one boundary the junction diverges from the germline segment, which might be a read error. The V gene is TRBV11-1, the J gene TRBJ2-7; TRBD1 might be the D (5 bases). Germline CDR1 SGHAT, CDR2 FQDESV (reference sequence). The CDR3 extends over 14 amino acids. The CDR3 region has the DNA TGTGCCAGCAGCCGAGCAGGGATCTCCTACGAACAGTACTTC. This translates into CASSRAGISYEQYF.

Remarks on this clonotype: Likely a read error: the CDR3 ends without its conserved phenylalanine or tryptophan. The DNA is omitted, as the CDR3 cannot be located on it reliably, and the CDR3 follows TCRdb's listing. The J gene is TRBJ2-1, the V gene TRBV29-1; TRBD1, as called in the table, went unchecked against the DNA. From germline, CDR1 is SQVTM and CDR2 ANQGSEA. The CDR3 has 16 residues if both end residues are counted. This CDR3 is CSANEATQGGMGEHFI.

A note on this clonotype: One end of the junction does not line up with germline, which may come from a read error. The chain is built from TRBV4-1 and TRBJ2-3; 12 nucleotides agree with TRBD1. There are 16 residues in the CDR3. CDR1 is MGHRA, CDR2 YSYEKL, per germline. The CDR3 DNA sequence: TGCGCCAGCAGTCGAGACCGGGACAGGGGGCTTGATACGCGGTATTTT. This encodes CASSRDRDRGLDTRYF.

A remark on this clonotype: Sequence at one end of the junction differs from germline and may be a read error. This chain connects TRBV7-8 to TRBJ1-2; D gene unclear. This CDR3 contains 13 residues. Germline CDR1 is SGHVS and CDR2 is FQNEAQ. CDR3 sequence (DNA): TGTTCCAGCAGCTTAGGTCCAACCTATGGCTACACCTTC. This sequence encodes CSSSLGPTYGYTF.

Concerning this clonotype: A read error may produce the germline difference seen at one junction end. The J gene is TRBJ2-7, the V gene TRBV5-1, with 8 bases fitting TRBD1. The germline V gene has CDR1 SGHRS and CDR2 YFSETQ. The CDR3 loop spans 17 amino acids. CDR3 in DNA: TGCACCAGCAGCAAGGACAGGGAGTACTCCTCGTTGTACGAGCAGTACTTC. The encoded protein is CTSSKDREYSSLYEQYF.

Notes on this clonotype: One end of the junction fails to match germline, which may point to a read error. The chain joins TRBV6-5 to TRBJ2-5; D possibly corresponds to TRBD1 (5 bases). The CDR3 contains 18 residues. CDR1 is MNHEY, CDR2 SVGAGI, per germline. The CDR3 bases are TGTGCCACCAGTTACTCAGCCAAAGGGGCCAGCTGGCAAGAGACCCAGTACTTC. Its protein is CATSYSAKGASWQETQYF.

Comment on this clonotype: One junction end does not reproduce the germline sequence, and a read error may be involved. The gene calls are TRBV4-3 and TRBJ1-1; TRBD1 matches at 8 bases. The V gene's germline CDR1 is LGHNA and CDR2 YSLEER. This CDR3 has 16 residues. CDR3 DNA: TGCGCCAGCAGCCAACGCGGGACAGGATTGAACACTGAAACTTTCTTT. Translation gives CASSQRGTGLNTETFF.

This chain connects TRBV7-2 to TRBJ2-7; D unclear. Germline lookup yields CDR1 SGHTA and CDR2 FQGNSA. V was shortened by 2 bases and J by 6 bases, with 11 bases between the two germline ends. The CDR3 contains 13 residues. CDR3 sequence reads: CASSLRSYGEQYF. In nucleotides, the CDR3 is TGTGCCAGCAGCTTACGTTCCTACGGCGAGCAGTACTTC.

The V and J genes are TRBV4-1 and TRBJ2-1; D not resolved. Germline V lookup: CDR1 MGHRA, CDR2 YSYEKL. The CDR3 runs to 16 residues. V lost 1 base and J lost 14, with 24 bases in between. Here the CDR3 DNA reads TGCGCCAGCAGCCAAGTGGACCTCCGCTCCTACAATGTGAAGTTCTTC. Amino acids: CASSQVDLRSYNVKFF.

Concerning this clonotype itself: Sequence at one end of the junction differs from germline and may be a read error. The rearrangement uses TRBV20-1 and TRBJ2-2, with D perhaps being TRBD1 or TRBD2 (5 bases each). Germline CDR1 DFQATT, CDR2 SNEGSKA (reference sequence). The CDR3 length is 14 residues. CDR3 loop: CNATGTRNTGELFF. The CDR3 nucleotides read TGCAATGCCACCGGGACCAGGAACACCGGGGAGCTATTTTTT.

The chain joins TRBV29-1 to TRBJ2-1; D remains ambiguous. Germline V gene data show CDR1 as SQVTM and CDR2 as ANQGSEA. V lost 0 bases, J lost 8 bases, and 17 bases lay in between. The CDR3 totals 15 residues. CDR3: CSVEDHLGLHDEQFF. CDR3 DNA: TGCAGCGTTGAAGATCACCTAGGCCTTCACGATGAGCAGTTCTTC.

This clonotype was counted between two and nine times. This chain uses TRBV20-1 with TRBJ2-5; maybe TRBD1 (6 bases). Germline loops: CDR1 DFQATT, CDR2 SNEGSKA (reference sequence). The CDR3 consists of 16 residues. The V and J ends lost 7 bases and 1 base respectively, with 22 bases between them. The CDR3 nucleotides are TGCAGTGTTTCCCCTCGACAGGCCCTAATCCAAGAGACCCAGTACTTC. It is translated as CSVSPRQALIQETQYF.

Worth noting for this clonotype: A read error may explain this, as a much larger clone is one base away. This rearrangement joins TRBV5-1 to TRBJ1-6, with 9 bases identical to TRBD1. Per the germline V gene, CDR1 is SGHRS and CDR2 is YFSETQ. This CDR3 region has 16 residues. The CDR3 is CASSLALSGTGSPLNF. The CDR3 nucleotides are TGCGCCAGCAGCTTGGCCTTATCCGGGACAGGGTCACCCCTCAACTTT.

In this sample, this clonotype turned up once. The chain uses TRBV11-2 and TRBJ2-1; D may correspond to TRBD1 or TRBD2 (6 bases each). The CDR3 runs to 14 residues. V gave up 9 bases and J gave up 2 bases, with 14 bases separating them. Germline V gene lookup returns CDR1 SGHAT and CDR2 FQNNGV. CDR3 loop: CASGPGAAYNEQFF. The CDR3 coding sequence is TGTGCCAGTGGTCCGGGGGCCGCCTACAATGAGCAGTTCTTC.

This clonotype was recorded a few times. A much larger clone is a single base away; this may be a read error. The rearrangement uses TRBV6-1 and TRBJ1-2, with D possibly being TRBD1 (5 bases). Germline values: CDR1 MNHNS, CDR2 SASEGT. The CDR3 is 15 residues long. The CDR3 loop reads CGSSEIGGSTYGYTF. The CDR3, as DNA: TGTGGCAGCAGTGAGATTGGGGGGTCTACCTATGGCTACACCTTC.

The J gene is TRBJ2-1, the V gene TRBV24-1; D remains ambiguous. The CDR3 loop spans 12 amino acids. CDR1 KGHDR and CDR2 SFDVKD come from the germline V gene. Trimming pared 5 bases from V and 9 bases from J, leaving 10 bases between. The DNA of the CDR3 is TGTGCCACCAGTGGTTTCGTTAGTGAGCAGTTCTTC. This gives the protein CATSGFVSEQFF.

V is TRBV6-2 or TRBV6-3 and J is TRBJ1-1; 7 bases are a match to TRBD1. The CDR3 is made up of 12 amino acids. Germline CDR1 reads MNHEY; CDR2 reads SVGEGT. Written as DNA, the CDR3 is TGTGTCTGCACCAAACAGGGGACTGAAGCTTTCTTT. Residues: CVCTKQGTEAFF.

About this clonotype: At one end, the junction sequence differs from germline, possibly due to a read error. The V and J genes are TRBV4-2 and TRBJ2-5; no reliable D call. This CDR3 has 15 residues. Germline CDR1 reads LGHNA; CDR2 reads YNFKEQ. DNA of the CDR3: TGTGCCAGCAGCCACCCCTCTGTGGACCAAGAGACCCAGTACTTT. It specifies CASSHPSVDQETQYF.

This clonotype was found a few times. The chain combines TRBV7-9 with TRBJ2-1, with 10 bases that match TRBD2. J was trimmed by 7 bases and V by 2 bases; bases with no gene match: 11. In germline, CDR1 is SEHNR, CDR2 FQNEAQ (reference sequence). The CDR3 covers 17 residues. The CDR3 loop is CASSLWLSGRAGNEQFF. The CDR3 nucleotides are TGTGCCAGCAGCTTATGGCTCAGCGGGAGGGCGGGGAATGAGCAGTTCTTC.

Concerning this clonotype: At one end the junction does not follow the germline gene, possibly because of a read error. The rearrangement links TRBV11-3 to TRBJ2-7; 8 bases agree with TRBD1. CDR1 and CDR2 from the germline V gene are SGHNT and YENEEA. This CDR3 region has 14 residues. The CDR3 region is CASSGVSGGSEQYF. CDR3 coding DNA: TGTGCCAGCAGTGGGGTATCAGGGGGCAGCGAGCAATACTTC.